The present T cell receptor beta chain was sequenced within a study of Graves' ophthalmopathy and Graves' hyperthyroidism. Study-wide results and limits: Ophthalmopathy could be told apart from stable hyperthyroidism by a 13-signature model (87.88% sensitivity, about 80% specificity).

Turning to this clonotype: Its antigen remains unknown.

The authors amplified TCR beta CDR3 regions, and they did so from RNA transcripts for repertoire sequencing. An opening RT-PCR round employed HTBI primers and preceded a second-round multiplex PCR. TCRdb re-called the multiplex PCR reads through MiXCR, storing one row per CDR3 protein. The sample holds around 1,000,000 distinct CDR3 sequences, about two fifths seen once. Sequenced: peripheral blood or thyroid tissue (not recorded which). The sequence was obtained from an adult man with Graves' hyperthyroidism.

CDR3 in DNA: TGTGCCAGCAGCTTAGTCTTGGGGACCACCGGGGAGCTGTTTTTT. Residues: CASSLVLGTTGELFF. The rearrangement links TRBV7-2 to TRBJ2-2; D tentatively reads TRBD1 or TRBD2 (5 bases each). Germline assignment: CDR1 SGHTA and CDR2 FQGNSA. This CDR3 is built from 15 residues. Trimming took 1 base from V and 4 from J, leaving 10 bases between them.